The 16 T cell receptor beta chains reported below all come from one sample, sequenced in a study of OX40 agonist ivuxolimab in advanced cancers. Generated by immunoSEQ multiplex PCR, the TCRdb table keeps only in-frame clones and is missing some. The data show some 44,000 clones, 82% seen once. Material: CD4+ or CD8+ T cells sorted from blood, obtained in a trial of the OX40 agonist ivuxolimab. These receptors were taken from an adult with an advanced solid tumor such as melanoma, head and neck, liver or kidney cancer.

The chain links TRBV7-9 to TRBJ2-3; no clear D gene. CDR1 is SEHNR, CDR2 FQNEAQ, per germline (reference sequence). The V gene lost 7 bases and the J gene lost 0 bases, with 11 bases spanning the gap. CDR3 length: 14 amino acids. CDR3 amino acids: CASTQPKSTDTQYF. The CDR3 DNA sequence: TGTGCCAGCACCCAACCTAAGAGCACAGATACGCAGTATTTT. Supplemented by reference TRBV7-9 and TRBJ2-3, the full variable domain reads DTGVSQNPRHKITKRGQNVTFRCDPISEHNRLYWYRQTLGQGPEFLTYFQNEAQLEKSRLLSDRFSAERPKGSFSTLEIQRTEQGDSAMYLCASTQPKSTDTQYFGPGTRLTVL.

The chain links TRBV7-3 to TRBJ2-5; D may correspond to TRBD1 or TRBD2 (6 bases each). V shed 2 bases and J shed 2 bases, with 12 bases lying between them. The germline V gene has CDR1 SGHTA and CDR2 FQGTGA. The length of the CDR3 is 15 residues. CDR3 sequence reads: CASSLGRDNQETQYF. Written as DNA, the CDR3 is TGTGCCAGCAGCTTAGGGCGGGACAATCAAGAGACCCAGTACTTC.

As for this clone: At one of its ends the junction is not consistent with the germline gene, which may arise from a read error. The chain combines TRBV6-6 with TRBJ1-1; TRBD1 might be the D (5 bases). The germline V gene has CDR1 MNHNY and CDR2 SVGAGI (reference sequence). This CDR3 contains 15 residues. The CDR3 loop reads CTSSYLRQMNTEAFF. Here the CDR3 DNA reads TGTACCAGCAGTTACCTGCGACAGATGAACACTGAAGCTTTCTTT.

The gene calls are TRBV29-1 and TRBJ2-5, with TRBD1 as a possible D gene (7 bases). TRBJ2-7 explains the end of the DNA better; the J call may be wrong. CDR1 SQVTM and CDR2 ANQGSEA come from the germline V gene. There are 13 residues in the CDR3. This CDR3 reads CSVGRDSSYEQYF. CDR3 sequence (DNA): TGCAGCGTTGGGAGGGACAGCTCCTACGAGCAGTACTTC.

The gene calls are TRBV9 and TRBJ2-3; D is ambiguous. The CDR3 is made up of 14 amino acids. The V gene lost 3 bases and the J gene lost 0 bases, with 8 bases spanning the gap. Germline V gene lookup returns CDR1 SGDLS and CDR2 YYNGEE. For the CDR3, the DNA is TGTGCCAGCAGCGGTTTTGGGAGCACAGATACGCAGTATTTT. Its translation: CASSGFGSTDTQYF.

This clone was detected a few times. This chain links TRBV9 with TRBJ2-7; D uncertain. V dropped 0 bases and J dropped 6 bases, with 10 bases sitting between them. CDR1 SGDLS and CDR2 YYNGEE come from the germline V gene. The CDR3 has 13 residues. The CDR3 here is CASSVGVPGEQYF. The CDR3, as DNA: TGTGCCAGCAGCGTAGGAGTTCCGGGCGAGCAGTACTTC. The full variable domain, its missing parts supplied by reference TRBV9 and TRBJ2-7, is DSGVTQTPKHLITATGQRVTLRCSPRSGDLSVYWYQQSLDQGLQFLIQYYNGEERAKGNILERFSAQQFPDLHSELNLSSLELGDSALYFCASSVGVPGEQYFGPGTRLTVT.

The chain carries TRBV4-1 and TRBJ2-3; D uncertain. Trimming left V 1 base short and J 4 bases short, with 12 bases between. CDR1 is MGHRA and CDR2 is YSYEKL in the germline V gene. This CDR3 spans 15 amino acids. The CDR3 reads CASSQGSRSADTQYF. CDR3 bases: TGCGCCAGCAGCCAAGGGTCCCGCAGTGCAGATACGCAGTATTTT.

This clone was picked up one time. The chain joins TRBV14 to TRBJ2-3; D is unclear. The V gene lost 0 bases and the J gene lost 7 bases, with 11 bases spanning the gap. The CDR3 is 14 residues long. Germline loops: CDR1 SGHDN, CDR2 FVKESK. CDR3 sequence reads: CASSQEVIYNTQYF. CDR3 nucleotides: TGTGCCAGCAGCCAAGAAGTGATTTACAATACGCAGTATTTT.

The chain couples TRBV4-1 to TRBJ1-2; 7 bases fit TRBD1. V lost 2 bases, J lost 8 bases, and 8 bases stayed unmatched. CDR1 is MGHRA, CDR2 YSYEKL, per germline. This CDR3 region has 14 residues. CDR3 sequence: CASSQLQGNGGYTF. DNA of the CDR3: TGCGCCAGCAGCCAATTACAGGGGAACGGCGGCTACACCTTC.

This clone was picked up a small number of times. This chain uses TRBV19 with TRBJ2-7; TRBD2 aligns across 7 bases. Trimming cost V 3 bases and J 3 bases; bases outside gene matches: 2. The germline V gene has CDR1 LNHDA and CDR2 SQIVND (reference sequence). The length of the CDR3 is 13 residues. CDR3 nucleotides: TGTGCCAGTAGTATCGGGGAGGGCTACGAGCAGTACTTC. Protein product: CASSIGEGYEQYF.

The V gene is TRBV6-5, the J gene TRBJ2-2; D might be TRBD1 or TRBD2, each matching 5 bases. Per the germline V gene, CDR1 is MNHEY and CDR2 is SVGAGI. This CDR3 comprises 15 residues. Trimming removed 0 bases from V and 4 bases from J, with 9 bases in between. Here the CDR3 DNA reads TGTGCCAGCAGTTACTCCGGGGCGGGCACCGGGGAGCTGTTTTTT. Its translation: CASSYSGAGTGELFF.

The chain combines TRBV15 with TRBJ2-4; 15 bases map to TRBD2. Trimming took 2 bases from V and 6 from J; bases not matched to a gene: 5. This CDR3 comprises 17 residues. In germline, CDR1 is LNHNV, CDR2 YYDKDF (reference sequence). The CDR3 nucleotides read TGTGCCACCAGCAGAACCGGACTAGCGGGGGGGAGAAACATTCAGTACTTC. Translating gives CATSRTGLAGGRNIQYF.

The V and J genes are TRBV9 and TRBJ1-6, with TRBD1 matching over 7 bases. Looked up from germline, CDR1 is SGDLS and CDR2 is YYNGEE. CDR3 length: 14 residues. V was clipped by 4 bases and J by 10 bases; unmatched bases: 8. CDR3 region: CASSTRQGESPLHF. Written as DNA, the CDR3 is TGTGCCAGCAGCACAAGACAGGGCGAATCACCCCTCCACTTT.

The V call is TRBV11-2, the J call TRBJ2-1; 12 nucleotides agree with TRBD2. There are 15 residues in the CDR3. Germline CDR1 reads SGHAT; CDR2 reads FQNNGV. V was clipped by 3 bases and J by 8 bases; unmatched bases: 5. CDR3 residues: CASSLTSGSFDEQFF. The CDR3 DNA reads as TGTGCCAGCAGCTTGACTAGCGGGAGTTTCGATGAGCAGTTCTTC.

The chain uses TRBV11-2 and TRBJ2-5; D is ambiguous. The CDR3 extends over 13 amino acids. Germline CDR1 and CDR2: SGHAT and FQNNGV. The V end lost 2 bases, the J end lost 2 bases, and 6 bases lay between the germline ends. The chain's CDR3 is CASSLTAQETQYF. In nucleotides, the CDR3 is TGTGCCAGCAGCTTAACGGCTCAAGAGACCCAGTACTTC.

This clone was picked up one time. The chain joins TRBV7-8 to TRBJ2-5; 8 nucleotides match TRBD2. V lost 7 bases to trimming and J lost 4 bases; unmatched junction nucleotides: 8. CDR1 is SGHVS, CDR2 FQNEAQ, per germline. The CDR3 runs 14 residues. CDR3 protein: CASKVREGRETQYF. The DNA for the CDR3 is TGTGCCAGCAAGGTCCGGGAGGGCCGAGAGACCCAGTACTTC.